This T cell receptor (beta chain) was recorded in a study of blood T cell repertoires in COVID-19. The germline V gene encodes CDR1 MNHEY and CDR2 SVGAGI. The CDR3 is 14 amino acids. With 8 bases clipped from V and 9 bases from J, the junction kept 10 bases outside the gene matches. This table comes from immunoSEQ multiplex PCR, and its TCRdb copy is limited to in-frame clones, with some not included. The sample contains roughly 59,000 clones, approximately 80% of which appear only once. Sample: peripheral blood. The sequence was obtained from a human donor in a cohort sampled during active COVID-19. This rearrangement joins TRBV6-5 to TRBJ2-1; 10 bases agree with TRBD1. The CDR3 bases are TGTGCCAGCTCGGGGACAGGGGATCGTCCTGAGCAGTTCTTC. It encodes CASSGTGDRPEQFF.